Listed here are 20 T cell receptor beta chains from one sample, sequenced in a study of CD8 T cells in ankylosing spondylitis. Via MiXCR, TCRdb re-called the 5' RACE reads, giving one row per CDR3 protein. The sample lists about 240,000 distinct CDR3 sequences, about 9.1% occurring once. Material for sequencing was blood, either unsorted or a sorted T cell fraction (not recorded which). Receptors were obtained from a male donor with ankylosing spondylitis or in good health (not recorded which).

This clonotype was observed many times. The chain joins TRBV7-6 to TRBJ2-1; 7 positions agree with TRBD2. The CDR3 totals 14 residues. J lost 1 base, V lost 5 bases, and 2 bases had no gene match. Germline V gives CDR1 SGHVS, CDR2 FNYEAQ. This CDR3 reads CASSIGGSYNEQFF. DNA for the CDR3: TGTGCCAGCAGCATCGGGGGGTCCTACAATGAGCAGTTCTTC.

This clonotype has at least ten counts. V and J are TRBV7-9 and TRBJ1-3, with a tentative D call TRBD1 (6 bases). Per germline, CDR1 SEHNR and CDR2 FQNEAQ (reference sequence). This CDR3 spans 16 amino acids. The germline V and J ends were trimmed by 2 bases and 0 bases, with 11 bases remaining between them. In nucleotides, the CDR3 is TGTGCCAGCAGCTTACCAGACAGGTACTCTGGAAACACCATATATTTT. This gives the protein CASSLPDRYSGNTIYF.

This clonotype was detected many times. V and J are TRBV5-1 and TRBJ2-1; 10 bases map to TRBD1. CDR1 and CDR2 from the germline V gene are SGHRS and YFSETQ. The J segment lost 9 bases and the V segment lost 4 bases, leaving 10 bases of the junction unmatched. The CDR3 consists of 15 residues. CDR3 sequence (DNA): TGCGCCAGCAGCCGGTGGGACAGGGGAGACACTGAGCAGTTCTTC. It translates to CASSRWDRGDTEQFF.

The table lists this clonotype with many counts. The chain has TRBV29-1 and TRBJ2-1, with 11 bases lining up with TRBD1. CDR1 and CDR2 (germline): SQVTM, ANQGSEA. V lost 3 bases, J lost 6 bases, and 4 bases stayed unmatched. This CDR3 region has 14 residues. As DNA, the CDR3 is TGCAGCGTTGACCGGACAGGGGGCTTCAATGAGCAGTTCTTC. Its translation is CSVDRTGGFNEQFF.

The table lists this clonotype with many counts. V usage is TRBV10-3 and J usage is TRBJ1-4; D might be TRBD1 (5 bases). The germline V gene encodes CDR1 ENHRY and CDR2 SYGVKD. This CDR3 is built from 14 residues. Trimming removed 6 bases from V and 5 bases from J, with 13 bases in between. The CDR3 region has the DNA TGTGCCATCAGCTCCGGGACTCCCAATGAAAAACTGTTTTTT. Protein product: CAISSGTPNEKLFF.

There are a few counts of this clonotype. The gene calls are TRBV24-1 and TRBJ2-7; D possibly matches TRBD1 or TRBD2 (5 bases each). V gave up 3 bases and J gave up 0 bases, with 14 bases separating them. The CDR3 is made up of 16 amino acids. Germline V gene sequence: CDR1 KGHDR, CDR2 SFDVKD. The CDR3 DNA follows: TGTGCCACCAGTGATAACGCCGGGACCAGCTCCTACGAGCAGTACTTC. Translating gives CATSDNAGTSSYEQYF.

This chain links TRBV20-1 with TRBJ2-1; 10 nucleotides line up with TRBD2. With 6 bases clipped from V and 13 bases from J, the junction kept 9 bases outside the gene matches. Germline V gene sequence: CDR1 DFQATT, CDR2 SNEGSKA (reference sequence). The CDR3 length is 12 residues. CDR3 region: CSASGGAVEQFF. CDR3 in DNA: TGCAGTGCCAGCGGGGGGGCGGTGGAACAGTTCTTC.

This clonotype turned up a few times. The chain has TRBV6-2 or TRBV6-3 and TRBJ2-1, with D uncertain. CDR1 is MNHEY, CDR2 SVGEGT, per germline. Trimming took 5 bases from V and 7 from J, leaving 6 bases between them. This CDR3 is 11 amino acids long. CDR3 amino acids: CASSRANEQFF. In DNA, the CDR3 is TGTGCCAGCAGTAGGGCTAATGAGCAGTTCTTC.

This clonotype was observed at least ten times. The chain recombines TRBV20-1 with TRBJ1-5, with TRBD1 as a possible D gene (5 bases). Germline CDR1 DFQATT, CDR2 SNEGSKA (reference sequence). Between the trimmed V and J ends, which lost 3 bases and 3 bases, there was a span of 12 bases. The CDR3 runs to 14 residues. The CDR3 sequence: CSARGDRDNQPQHF. CDR3 nucleotide sequence: TGCAGTGCTAGGGGGGACCGCGACAATCAGCCCCAGCATTTT.

Ten or more counts support this clonotype. V is TRBV29-1 and J is TRBJ1-2; D ambiguous. The CDR3 spans 11 residues. V lost 6 bases, J lost 8 bases, and 13 bases lay in between. Germline values: CDR1 SQVTM, CDR2 ANQGSEA. CDR3 in amino acids: CSVSPSEGYTF. In DNA, the CDR3 is TGCAGCGTGTCCCCCTCGGAAGGCTACACCTTC.

This clonotype was seen repeatedly, ten times or more. This chain connects TRBV12-5 to TRBJ1-3; D is undetermined. Germline V lookup: CDR1 LGHNT, CDR2 FRNRAP. Trimming stripped 3 bases from V and 4 bases from J, with 10 bases between. The CDR3 extends over 14 amino acids. As DNA, the CDR3 is TGTGCTAGTGGTTTCGGAGGAGGCGGAAACACCATATATTTT. Residues: CASGFGGGGNTIYF.

This clonotype was picked up many times. The chain has TRBV20-1 and TRBJ2-1; TRBD2 agrees at 9 bases. V lost 1 base to trimming and J lost 3 bases; unmatched junction nucleotides: 1. The CDR3 sequence is 14 residues long. Germline loops: CDR1 DFQATT, CDR2 SNEGSKA (reference sequence). Written as DNA, the CDR3 is TGCAGTGCTAGAGCTAGCGGGAACTACAATGAGCAGTTCTTC. Residues: CSARASGNYNEQFF.

There are many counts of this clonotype. The chain couples TRBV5-1 to TRBJ1-1, with D hard to call. There are 14 residues in the CDR3. Germline CDR1 SGHRS, CDR2 YFSETQ. Trimming cost V 2 bases and J 2 bases, with 10 bases left between them. The CDR3 loop is CASSFLSGNTEAFF. The CDR3 coding sequence is TGCGCCAGCAGCTTTCTCTCAGGAAACACTGAAGCTTTCTTT.

This clonotype showed up many times. The J gene is TRBJ1-6, the V gene TRBV20-1, with TRBD1 as a possible D gene (5 bases). V lost 5 bases, J lost 10 bases, and 18 bases lay in between. The CDR3 runs to 14 residues. Germline CDR1 is DFQATT and CDR2 is SNEGSKA (reference sequence). Here the CDR3 reads CSAQRGERASPLHF. Here the CDR3 DNA reads TGCAGTGCTCAGAGAGGGGAGCGGGCATCACCCCTCCACTTT.

In this sample, this clonotype turned up many times. J is TRBJ2-7 and V is TRBV11-2; D gene ambiguous. Germline V gene sequence: CDR1 SGHAT, CDR2 FQNNGV. Trimming shortened V by 0 bases and J by 4 bases, and 7 bases separated the two germline ends. The CDR3 has 13 amino acids. The CDR3 coding sequence is TGTGCCAGCAGCTTAGATCCCCTTTACGAGCAGTACTTC. Translated, it gives CASSLDPLYEQYF.

This clonotype was recorded at least ten times. This chain uses TRBV7-8 with TRBJ2-1, with TRBD2 as a possible D gene (6 bases). This CDR3 has 17 residues. Trimming stripped 5 bases from V and 4 bases from J, with 21 bases between. Germline V gives CDR1 SGHVS, CDR2 FQNEAQ. Here the CDR3 DNA reads TGTGCCAGCAGCGGTGGGGTGGCGGGACTTTTGTACAATGAGCAGTTCTTC. This encodes CASSGGVAGLLYNEQFF.

On this clonotype: A much larger clonotype is one base distant, so this may be a read error. The chain couples TRBV10-3 to TRBJ2-7, with 11 bases that match TRBD1. The V gene end was trimmed by 6 bases and the J gene end by 11 bases; junction bases not matched to a gene: 3. Germline-derived CDR1 and CDR2 are ENHRY and SYGVKD. The CDR3 is 11 amino acids. CDR3 in amino acids: CAIRGDRGKYF. The CDR3 nucleotides are TGTGCCATCAGGGGGGACAGGGGGAAGTACTTC.

At least ten counts were recorded for this clonotype. The chain carries TRBV20-1 and TRBJ1-5; perhaps TRBD1 as D (6 bases). Germline CDR1 reads DFQATT; CDR2 reads SNEGSKA (reference sequence). Trimming removed 6 bases from V and 6 bases from J, with 21 bases in between. The CDR3 has 15 amino acids. The CDR3 coding sequence is TGCAGTGCGTCAACAGGGAATATGGGTTCTCAGCCCCAGCATTTT. Translated: CSASTGNMGSQPQHF.

At least ten counts were recorded for this clonotype. V is TRBV11-2 and J is TRBJ2-5; D gene ambiguous. Germline CDR1 reads SGHAT; CDR2 reads FQNNGV. The CDR3 extends over 15 amino acids. The V end lost 0 bases, the J end lost 1 base, and 9 bases lay between the germline ends. CDR3 amino acids: CASSLDGVTQETQYF. CDR3 nucleotide sequence: TGTGCCAGCAGCTTAGACGGCGTCACCCAAGAGACCCAGTACTTC. Together with reference TRBV11-2 and TRBJ2-5, the CDR3 gives the full variable domain: EAGVAQSPRYKIIEKRQSVAFWCNPISGHATLYWYQQILGQGPKLLIQFQNNGVVDDSQLPKDRFSAERLKGVDSTLKIQPAKLEDSAVYLCASSLDGVTQETQYFGPGTRLLVL.

The chain links TRBV7-2 to TRBJ1-2, with D uncertain. The germline V and J ends were trimmed by 5 bases and 4 bases, with 14 bases remaining between them. The CDR3 spans 14 residues. Germline CDR1 SGHTA, CDR2 FQGNSA. CDR3 nucleotides: TGTGCCAGCAGCCCCTATTTCCAGCCCTATGGCTACACCTTC. Residues: CASSPYFQPYGYTF.